The sequence of this T cell receptor (beta chain) was determined in a study of blood T cell repertoires in COVID-19. The protocol was immunoSEQ multiplex PCR, while the TCRdb copy is restricted to in-frame clones and leaves out a portion. The table lists roughly 280,000 clones, roughly 86% of them singletons, with more than 4.5% in the top ten. This sequence originates from a woman aged 55 to 70 with COVID-19, enrolled during active disease. Input material: peripheral blood.

The CDR3 nucleotides are TGTGCCAGCAGACCCAACAGGGGGCGCTTCTATGGCTACACCTTC. Residues: CASRPNRGRFYGYTF. The rearrangement links TRBV5-4 to TRBJ1-2, with 9 bases aligning to TRBD1. The CDR3 totals 15 residues. In germline, CDR1 is SGHNT, CDR2 YYREEE (reference sequence). Losses at the gene ends were 5 bases for V and 4 bases for J; bases not matched to a gene: 9.